A single sample is the source of the 27 T cell receptor beta chains below, sequenced in a study of long-term antiretroviral therapy in people with HIV. An immunoSEQ assay, version v3.0, was performed at survey level. This table comes from immunoSEQ multiplex PCR, and its TCRdb copy is limited to in-frame clones, with some not included. The sample consists of some 21,000 clones, more than 75% of them appearing once. The specimen comprised unsorted PBMCs, sampled 2.3 years after starting antiretroviral therapy. The receptors here all came from a man in his sixties with HIV.

This clone came up a few times. The chain couples TRBV5-4 to TRBJ2-5; 9 nucleotides align to TRBD2. The germline gives CDR1 SGHNT, CDR2 YYREEE (reference sequence). V lost 0 bases, J lost 1 base, and 4 bases stayed unmatched. The CDR3 is made up of 16 amino acids. Here the CDR3 reads CASSLVPSGIQETQYF. The DNA of the CDR3 is TGTGCCAGCAGCTTGGTTCCTAGCGGGATCCAAGAGACCCAGTACTTC.

The chain employs TRBV6-6 and TRBJ2-3, with 8 bases aligning to TRBD1. The germline CDR1 and CDR2 sequences are MNHNY and SVGAGI (reference sequence). V trimming: 11 bases; J trimming: 2 bases; junction bases outside the gene matches: 15. This CDR3 comprises 16 residues. CDR3 in amino acids: CAAMTPGGAYTDTQYF. In DNA form, the CDR3 reads TGTGCCGCCATGACTCCAGGGGGCGCTTACACAGATACGCAGTATTTT.

The chain links TRBV19 to TRBJ2-7; a possible D gene is TRBD2 (6 bases). V shed 6 bases and J shed 2 bases, with 17 bases lying between them. CDR1 and CDR2 (germline): LNHDA, SQIVND (reference sequence). This CDR3 contains 15 residues. CDR3 amino acids: CASSQTGGNPYEQYF. CDR3 sequence (DNA): TGTGCCAGTAGCCAAACTGGGGGGAATCCCTACGAGCAGTACTTC.

Here the CDR3 DNA reads TGTGCCAGCAGCCCTACACGTTTTACCAACACTGAAGCTTTCTTT. As protein: CASSPTRFTNTEAFF. The V gene is TRBV7-8, the J gene TRBJ1-1; D is unclear. Germline V CDR1 and CDR2: SGHVS, FQNEAQ. Trimming took 5 bases from V and 2 from J, leaving 15 bases between them. The CDR3 has 15 amino acids.

The chain combines TRBV10-1 with TRBJ2-7; possibly TRBD1 or TRBD2 for D (5 bases each). Per germline, CDR1 WNHNN and CDR2 SYGVQD (reference sequence). V lost 4 bases and J lost 7, with 14 bases in between. The CDR3 covers 13 residues. The CDR3 bases are TGCGCCAGCAGTGCGGGGCCGGAGAGGGAGCAGTACTTC. Translating it yields CASSAGPEREQYF.

The chain is built from TRBV7-9 and TRBJ2-7, with 9 bases that match TRBD2. The trim removed 8 bases at V and 6 bases at J, leaving 11 bases unmatched. Per germline, CDR1 SEHNR and CDR2 FQNEAQ (reference sequence). The CDR3 extends over 14 amino acids. As DNA, the CDR3 is TGTGCCAGCCGCGCTAGCGGGAATAGGGGCGAGCAGTACTTC. This gives the protein CASRASGNRGEQYF.

The chain combines TRBV11-1 with TRBJ1-5; D is unresolved. Germline CDR1 SGHAT, CDR2 FQDESV (reference sequence). The CDR3 has 13 residues. V was trimmed by 5 bases and J by 3 bases, leaving 8 bases between them. The CDR3 DNA follows: TGTGCCAGCAGCCCCGACAACAATCAGCCCCAGCATTTT. As protein: CASSPDNNQPQHF.

The table lists this clone with a count of one. This chain connects TRBV18 to TRBJ2-3; maybe TRBD2 (6 bases). The ends were cut back, 3 bases at V and 10 bases at J, with 17 bases in the middle. This CDR3 comprises 14 residues. Per germline, CDR1 KGHSH and CDR2 LQKENI. CDR3 DNA sequence: TGTGCCAGCTCACCTGACGCGGGGTCGTTCGCGCAGTATTTT. Amino acid sequence: CASSPDAGSFAQYF.

The chain carries TRBV30 and TRBJ1-4; weak D call: TRBD1 (5 bases). Trimming stripped 4 bases from V and 3 bases from J, with 18 bases between. This CDR3 region has 16 residues. Germline V gene lookup returns CDR1 GTSNPN and CDR2 SVGIG (reference sequence). CDR3 nucleotide sequence: TGTGCCTGGACGGCTGAGACCGGGGGGGCTAATGAAAAACTGTTTTTT. This codes for CAWTAETGGANEKLFF. The whole variable domain, remainder taken from reference TRBV30 and TRBJ1-4, is SQTIHQWPATLVQPVGSPLSLECTVEGTSNPNLYWYRQAAGRGLQLLFYSVGIGQISSEVPQNLSASRPQDRQFILSSKKLLLSDSGFYLCAWTAETGGANEKLFFGSGTQLSVL.

The V gene is TRBV5-1, the J gene TRBJ2-6, with D possibly TRBD1 on 5 matching bases. Germline CDR1 reads SGHRS; CDR2 reads YFSETQ. Trimming shortened V by 0 bases and J by 2 bases, and 12 bases separated the two germline ends. This CDR3 region has 17 residues. CDR3 protein: CASSLEQGPTGANVLTF. In DNA, the CDR3 is TGCGCCAGCAGCTTGGAGCAGGGTCCAACTGGGGCCAACGTCCTGACTTTC.

This rearrangement joins TRBV5-1 to TRBJ1-1; D remains ambiguous. Germline lookup yields CDR1 SGHRS and CDR2 YFSETQ. The CDR3 has 14 amino acids. Trimming cost V 3 bases and J 4 bases, with 13 bases left between them. The CDR3 DNA reads as TGCGCCAGCAGCTGGACCGCGTTGAGCACTGAAGCTTTCTTT. Its translation: CASSWTALSTEAFF. The full variable domain, its missing parts supplied by reference TRBV5-1 and TRBJ1-1, is KAGVTQTPRYLIKTRGQQVTLSCSPISGHRSVSWYQQTPGQGLQFLFEYFSETQRNKGNFPGRFSGRQFSNSRSEMNVSTLELGDSALYLCASSWTALSTEAFFGQGTRLTVV.

The J gene is TRBJ2-5, the V gene TRBV5-1; 8 bases agree with TRBD1. V was pared by 5 bases and J by 4 bases, with 7 bases of the junction left unmatched. The CDR3 length is 14 residues. Germline CDR1 and CDR2: SGHRS and YFSETQ. The DNA of the CDR3 is TGCGCCAGCAGTATCGGACAGGGAGGAGAGACCCAGTACTTC. This sequence encodes CASSIGQGGETQYF. The full variable domain, completed using reference TRBV5-1 and TRBJ2-5, is KAGVTQTPRYLIKTRGQQVTLSCSPISGHRSVSWYQQTPGQGLQFLFEYFSETQRNKGNFPGRFSGRQFSNSRSEMNVSTLELGDSALYLCASSIGQGGETQYFGPGTRLLVL.

The gene calls are TRBV12-5 and TRBJ2-1; no firm D call. This CDR3 contains 14 residues. CDR1 is LGHNT, CDR2 FRNRAP, per germline. The V end lost 6 bases, the J end lost 12 bases, and 21 bases lay between the germline ends. CDR3 DNA: TGTGCTAGTGGACAACTAAGGGCATCATGGAGGCAGTTCTTC. Its translation: CASGQLRASWRQFF.

The chain combines TRBV9 with TRBJ2-3; 10 bases are a match to TRBD2. CDR1 is SGDLS and CDR2 is YYNGEE in the germline V gene. This CDR3 spans 15 amino acids. The trim removed 6 bases at V and 2 bases at J, leaving 6 bases unmatched. In nucleotides, the CDR3 is TGTGCCAGCACCCAGACTAGCGGGCTCACAGATACGCAGTATTTT. This encodes CASTQTSGLTDTQYF.

The chain couples TRBV7-2 to TRBJ2-3, with 9 bases identical to TRBD2. CDR3 length: 16 residues. Trimming removed 6 bases from V and 3 bases from J; junction bases left unmatched: 10. The germline V gene has CDR1 SGHTA and CDR2 FQGNSA. The CDR3 region is CASSFPWAGGTDTQYF. The CDR3, as DNA: TGTGCCAGCAGTTTCCCATGGGCGGGGGGGACAGATACGCAGTATTTT. Drawing the rest from reference TRBV7-2 and TRBJ2-3, the complete variable domain is GAGVSQSPSNKVTEKGKDVELRCDPISGHTALYWYRQSLGQGLEFLIYFQGNSAPDKSGLPSDRFSAERTGGSVSTLTIQRTQQEDSAVYLCASSFPWAGGTDTQYFGPGTRLTVL.

This clone was seen only once. The chain is built from TRBV27 and TRBJ2-7; no firm D call. The CDR3 is made up of 14 amino acids. V lost 3 bases to trimming and J lost 4 bases, with 13 bases between them. Germline CDR1 and CDR2: MNHEY and SMNVEV (reference sequence). The CDR3 DNA is TGTGCCAGCAGTTTTCAGGCAGCTAGGTACGAGCAGTACTTC. Translation: CASSFQAARYEQYF.

This chain connects TRBV6-5 to TRBJ2-2; D could derive from TRBD1 or TRBD2 (7 bases each). V gave up 1 base and J gave up 7 bases, with 13 bases separating them. Looked up from germline, CDR1 is MNHEY and CDR2 is SVGAGI. The CDR3 spans 15 residues. The chain's CDR3 is CASSYFTGEGGELFF. The CDR3 DNA reads TGTGCCAGCAGTTACTTTACAGGGGAGGGCGGGGAGCTGTTTTTT.

The rearrangement uses TRBV2 and TRBJ1-5, with 9 bases that match TRBD1. CDR1 is SNHLY, CDR2 FYNNEI, per germline. CDR3 size: 14 residues. Trimming at V came to 8 bases and at J to 5 bases, leaving 7 bases not matched to a gene. CDR3: CASRRDRADQPQHF. The CDR3 nucleotides are TGTGCCAGCCGCCGGGACAGGGCAGATCAGCCCCAGCATTTT.

The chain combines TRBV19 with TRBJ1-5; TRBD1 agrees at 9 bases. Germline V CDR1 and CDR2: LNHDA, SQIVND (reference sequence). V was pared by 5 bases and J by 7 bases, with 9 bases of the junction left unmatched. The CDR3 length is 15 residues. For the CDR3, the DNA is TGTGCCAGTAGTCCGGGACAGGGTTCGTCCCAGCCCCAGCATTTT. Encoded protein: CASSPGQGSSQPQHF.

The gene calls are TRBV7-3 and TRBJ2-7; 9 nucleotides align to TRBD2. The J segment lost 7 bases and the V segment lost 2 bases, leaving 9 bases of the junction unmatched. The CDR3 extends over 15 amino acids. From germline, CDR1 is SGHTA and CDR2 FQGTGA. The CDR3: CASSLSPSGVLEQYF. CDR3 DNA: TGTGCCAGCAGCTTATCTCCTAGCGGGGTGTTAGAGCAGTACTTC.

This clone counts as medium-sized. V and J are TRBV4-1 and TRBJ1-1; D uncertain. This CDR3 spans 14 amino acids. Germline loops: CDR1 MGHRA, CDR2 YSYEKL. The germline V and J ends were trimmed by 1 base and 0 bases, with 6 bases remaining between them. CDR3 sequence (DNA): TGCGCCAGCAGCCAAGGGAGGATGAACACTGAAGCTTTCTTT. Translation gives CASSQGRMNTEAFF.

This chain joins TRBV18 and TRBJ1-4, with D unclear. V gave up 2 bases and J gave up 6 bases, with 19 bases separating them. Germline V gene data show CDR1 as KGHSH and CDR2 as LQKENI. The CDR3 sequence is 17 residues long. The CDR3 reads CASSPRPNGPLDEKLFF. The CDR3 nucleotides read TGTGCCAGCTCACCAAGGCCCAACGGTCCCCTTGATGAAAAACTGTTTTTT.

This rearrangement joins TRBV5-1 to TRBJ2-7; a weak D match, TRBD2 (5 bases). The CDR3 extends over 14 amino acids. CDR1 SGHRS and CDR2 YFSETQ come from the germline V gene. V lost 4 bases and J 4 bases, leaving 15 bases between the germline ends. CDR3 protein: CASSVDGPGYEQYF. The CDR3 bases are TGCGCCAGCAGCGTGGACGGGCCGGGGTACGAGCAGTACTTC.

The chain has TRBV21-1 and TRBJ2-3; the table gives TRBD2 as D, unverified against the DNA. TRBV21-1 is assigned pseudogene status. This CDR3 has 18 residues. CDR3 in DNA: TGTGCCAGCAGCAAACATTCTAGCGGGGTGCCTAGCACAGATACGCAGTATTTT. This sequence encodes CASSKHSSGVPSTDTQYF.

The chain joins TRBV7-9 to TRBJ2-7; tentatively, D is TRBD1 (7 bases). The CDR3 spans 13 residues. Germline CDR1 and CDR2: SEHNR and FQNEAQ (reference sequence). Trimming removed 5 bases from V and 4 bases from J, with 12 bases in between. The CDR3 DNA sequence: TGTGCCAGCAGCCCAGGGGGGTCGTACGAGCAGTACTTC. Its translation: CASSPGGSYEQYF.

The chain employs TRBV6-5 and TRBJ2-2, with 9 bases aligning to TRBD1. The germline V gene has CDR1 MNHEY and CDR2 SVGAGI. This CDR3 has 16 amino acids. After removal of 0 bases from V and 6 bases from J, the junction contained 5 bases not matched to a gene. In nucleotides, the CDR3 is TGTGCCAGCAGTTACTCAGGGACAGGGAAAGCCGGGGAGCTGTTTTTT. Encoded protein: CASSYSGTGKAGELFF.

V is TRBV25-1 and J is TRBJ1-4, with 8 bases identical to TRBD1. The CDR3 length is 15 residues. V was clipped by 2 bases and J by 5 bases; unmatched bases: 4. The germline V gene has CDR1 MGHDK and CDR2 SYGVNS. CDR3 sequence (DNA): TGTGCCAGCAGTGAAGCGGGACAGGTCAATGAAAAACTGTTTTTT. Protein product: CASSEAGQVNEKLFF. The full variable domain, its missing parts supplied by reference TRBV25-1 and TRBJ1-4, is EADIYQTPRYLVIGTGKKITLECSQTMGHDKMYWYQQDPGMELHLIHYSYGVNSTEKGDLSSESTVSRIRTEHFPLTLESARPSHTSQYLCASSEAGQVNEKLFFGSGTQLSVL.